Listed here are 31 T cell receptor beta chains from one sample, sequenced in a study of OX40 agonist ivuxolimab in advanced cancers. Clones were read by immunoSEQ multiplex PCR, and TCRdb kept only the in-frame ones, dropping some. The sample shows about 82,000 clones, roughly nine tenths of them seen only once. Material: CD4+ or CD8+ T cells sorted from blood, obtained in a trial of the OX40 agonist ivuxolimab. Receptor source: an adult with an advanced solid tumor such as melanoma, head and neck, liver or kidney cancer.

V gene TRBV27 combines with J gene TRBJ2-7; weak D call: TRBD1 (6 bases). The CDR3 extends over 18 amino acids. CDR1 is MNHEY and CDR2 is SMNVEV in the germline V gene (reference sequence). V was pared by 4 bases and J by 4 bases, with 26 bases between. CDR3 DNA: TGTGCCAGCAGTTCCAGGGGTGGAGAGGTGGGCTGGAATTACGAGCAGTACTTC. It yields the protein CASSSRGGEVGWNYEQYF.

This sequence joins TRBV5-1 and TRBJ2-7; perhaps TRBD1 as D (5 bases). The V gene's germline CDR1 is SGHRS and CDR2 YFSETQ. V was trimmed by 0 bases and J by 5 bases, leaving 9 bases between them. The CDR3 consists of 13 residues. This CDR3 reads CASSLEGQNEQYF. CDR3 sequence (DNA): TGCGCCAGCAGCTTGGAGGGGCAGAACGAGCAGTACTTC.

V and J are TRBV11-3 and TRBJ2-3; 11 nucleotides line up with TRBD2. V lost 7 bases and J lost 4; bases outside the gene matches: 16. CDR3 size: 18 residues. Germline V gives CDR1 SGHNT, CDR2 YENEEA. The CDR3 is CASNGGLAGSRGPDTQYF. In nucleotides, the CDR3 is TGTGCCAGCAACGGCGGACTAGCGGGCTCCCGGGGGCCAGATACGCAGTATTTT.

Turning to this clone: Different DNA sequences within this sample yield the same CDR3. J is TRBJ2-2 and V is TRBV7-3; tentatively, D is TRBD1 or TRBD2 (5 bases each). Germline V gene data show CDR1 as SGHTA and CDR2 as FQGTGA. The CDR3 consists of 13 residues. V was trimmed by 3 bases and J by 4 bases, leaving 6 bases between them. CDR3 residues: CASSLGPTGELFF. The CDR3 DNA reads as TGTGCCAGCAGCTTGGGACCCACCGGGGAGCTGTTTTTT. The entire variable domain, with the rest obtained from reference TRBV7-3 and TRBJ2-2, is as follows: GAGVSQTPSNKVTEKGKYVELRCDPISGHTALYWYRQSLGQGPEFLIYFQGTGAADDSGLPNDRFFAVRPEGSVSTLKIQRTERGDSAVYLCASSLGPTGELFFGEGSRLTVL.

The chain uses TRBV7-2 and TRBJ2-1, with 9 bases that match TRBD2. The CDR3 extends over 14 amino acids. The germline V gene has CDR1 SGHTA and CDR2 FQGNSA. The trim removed 8 bases at V and 5 bases at J, leaving 7 bases unmatched. CDR3 residues: CASHLAGFNNEQFF. In DNA form, the CDR3 reads TGTGCCAGCCACCTAGCGGGGTTTAACAATGAGCAGTTCTTC.

The rearrangement links TRBV5-1 to TRBJ2-2; 12 bases map to TRBD1. V lost 3 bases, J lost 13 bases, and 4 bases stayed unmatched. Germline CDR1 reads SGHRS; CDR2 reads YFSETQ. The CDR3 runs to 13 residues. CDR3 protein: CASSWGTGGLLFF. The CDR3 nucleotides are TGCGCCAGCAGCTGGGGGACAGGGGGCTTGCTGTTTTTT.

The chain links TRBV7-3 to TRBJ2-2; 10 bases fit TRBD2. Germline loops: CDR1 SGHTA, CDR2 FQGTGA. Trimming took 5 bases from V and 0 from J; bases not matched to a gene: 12. The CDR3 runs to 19 residues. The CDR3 DNA sequence: TGTGCCAGCAGCCCGAGGTCCGGACTAGCGGAATCGAACACCGGGGAGCTGTTTTTT. It specifies CASSPRSGLAESNTGELFF.

The CDR3 DNA reads as TGTGCCAGCAGCTTCTTACAGGGAGCCGATTCTGGAAACACCATATATTTT. Translation: CASSFLQGADSGNTIYF. J is TRBJ1-3 and V is TRBV7-2, with a possible D match to TRBD1 (6 bases). In germline, CDR1 is SGHTA, CDR2 FQGNSA. The CDR3 runs 17 residues. V lost 3 bases and J 1 base, leaving 16 bases between the germline ends.

J is TRBJ2-7 and V is TRBV6-6; a weak D match, TRBD2 (6 bases). Between the trimmed V and J ends, which lost 5 bases and 3 bases, there was a span of 20 bases. The CDR3 is 16 amino acids. CDR1 and CDR2 (germline): MNHNY, SVGAGI (reference sequence). The CDR3 is CASSPSVGAGNYEQYF. The DNA for the CDR3 is TGTGCCAGCAGTCCGTCCGTTGGGGCGGGGAACTACGAGCAGTACTTC.

Here the CDR3 DNA reads TGTGCCAGCAGCTTAGATAAGGGAAAACTCAATGAGCAGTTCTTC. The encoded protein is CASSLDKGKLNEQFF. The gene calls are TRBV11-2 and TRBJ2-1; no reliable D call. This CDR3 region has 15 residues. Germline-derived CDR1 and CDR2 are SGHAT and FQNNGV. Trimming took off 0 bases at V and 6 bases at J, with 12 bases between the two ends.

A word on this clone: The same CDR3 is also encoded by other DNA sequences in this sample. V usage is TRBV28 and J usage is TRBJ2-7; D uncertain. The CDR3 covers 12 residues. With 2 bases removed from V and 7 bases from J, the gap between germline ends came to 9 bases. Germline loops: CDR1 MDHEN, CDR2 SYDVKM. The CDR3 coding sequence is TGTGCCAGCAGTTTAGGGGTAGGGGAGCAGTACTTC. This translates into CASSLGVGEQYF. Full variable domain (remainder filled in from reference TRBV28 and TRBJ2-7): DVKVTQSSRYLVKRTGEKVFLECVQDMDHENMFWYRQDPGLGLRLIYFSYDVKMKEKGDIPEGYSVSREKKERFSLILESASTNQTSMYLCASSLGVGEQYFGPGTRLTVT.

The genes are TRBV7-2 and TRBJ2-7, with D perhaps TRBD1 (6 bases). Germline CDR1 reads SGHTA; CDR2 reads FQGNSA. There are 13 residues in the CDR3. V lost 6 bases and J 3 bases, leaving 12 bases between the germline ends. In DNA, the CDR3 is TGTGCCAGCAGGGGTACAGGGAGCTACGAGCAGTACTTC. Translated, it gives CASRGTGSYEQYF.

The chain carries TRBV12-1 and TRBJ2-2; the D call TRBD2 from the table was never checked on the DNA. TRBV12-1 represents a pseudogene. The CDR3 has 15 amino acids. This CDR3 is CASSFEAGNTGELFF. In DNA form, the CDR3 reads TGTGCCAGCAGCTTTGAGGCGGGGAACACCGGGGAGCTGTTTTTT.

The chain is built from TRBV7-6 and TRBJ1-5; 9 bases agree with TRBD1. The V gene end was trimmed by 5 bases and the J gene end by 3 bases; junction bases not matched to a gene: 8. The germline CDR1 and CDR2 sequences are SGHVS and FNYEAQ. CDR3 length equals 16 residues. CDR3 residues: CASSAQGAGVNQPQHF. The CDR3 DNA is TGTGCCAGCAGCGCACAGGGGGCCGGAGTCAATCAGCCCCAGCATTTT.

V is TRBV5-4 and J is TRBJ2-7, with TRBD2 matching 8 bases. Looked up from germline, CDR1 is SGHNT and CDR2 is YYREEE (reference sequence). The junction had 14 bases not matched to a gene; V was cut back by 4 bases and J by 2 bases. This CDR3 spans 17 amino acids. CDR3 coding DNA: TGTGCCAGCAGCGCCCCGGGGGCGGGAGGACCTCCCTACGAGCAGTACTTC. Protein: CASSAPGAGGPPYEQYF.

The chain carries TRBV9 and TRBJ2-1; 14 bases agree with TRBD2. This CDR3 is built from 17 residues. Germline values: CDR1 SGDLS, CDR2 YYNGEE. The V segment lost 2 bases and the J segment 6 bases; nucleotides outside the gene matches: 7. Here the CDR3 reads CASSVTAGTSGSNEQFF. For the CDR3, the DNA is TGTGCCAGCAGCGTCACAGCCGGGACTAGCGGGAGCAATGAGCAGTTCTTC.

This sequence joins TRBV7-2 and TRBJ2-3; 13 positions agree with TRBD2. V shed 5 bases, J shed 6 bases, and the junction held 5 bases outside the gene matches. The CDR3 contains 15 residues. Germline CDR1 SGHTA, CDR2 FQGNSA. CDR3 coding DNA: TGTGCCAGCAGCCTTCGACTAGCGGGAGGCGATACGCAGTATTTT. Its translation: CASSLRLAGGDTQYF.

The CDR3 sequence: CASKPGQADNSPLHF. CDR3 sequence (DNA): TGCGCCAGCAAACCTGGACAGGCCGATAATTCACCCCTCCACTTT. The chain couples TRBV5-1 to TRBJ1-6; TRBD1 aligns across 7 bases. V was pared by 6 bases and J by 5 bases, with 8 bases of the junction left unmatched. The length of the CDR3 is 15 residues. Germline CDR1 SGHRS, CDR2 YFSETQ.

The chain uses TRBV6-4 and TRBJ1-1; D is unresolved. The length of the CDR3 is 17 residues. Trimming cost V 3 bases and J 1 base, with 18 bases left between them. The germline gives CDR1 MRHNA, CDR2 SNTAGT. CDR3 in amino acids: CASSDQRPTTPNTEAFF. The CDR3 DNA is TGTGCCAGCAGTGATCAGAGGCCCACGACCCCGAACACTGAAGCTTTCTTT.

This sequence joins TRBV5-1 and TRBJ1-6; 12 nucleotides align to TRBD1. CDR1 and CDR2 from the germline V gene are SGHRS and YFSETQ. V dropped 2 bases and J dropped 10; count of bases not matched to a gene: 10. The length of the CDR3 is 17 residues. The CDR3 DNA follows: TGCGCCAGCAGCTTATCGGGGACAGGGGGCTCGGGATCACCCCTCCACTTT. Translation: CASSLSGTGGSGSPLHF.

This chain links TRBV27 with TRBJ2-3; D may be TRBD2 (6 bases). V was shortened by 4 bases and J by 0 bases, with 17 bases between the two germline ends. This CDR3 has 17 amino acids. Germline CDR1 is MNHEY and CDR2 is SMNVEV (reference sequence). CDR3 loop: CASSSLGGRYSTDTQYF. In DNA, the CDR3 is TGTGCCAGCAGTTCCCTTGGGGGGAGGTATAGCACAGATACGCAGTATTTT.

This clone was recorded a few times. V and J are TRBV25-1 and TRBJ2-5, with 11 nucleotides matching TRBD2. Trimming cost V 7 bases and J 5 bases; bases outside gene matches: 12. The CDR3 extends over 16 amino acids. Per germline, CDR1 MGHDK and CDR2 SYGVNS. The CDR3 DNA reads TGTGCCAGCACTCGGGGTACTAGCGGGAGAGGGGAGACCCAGTACTTC. Translated, it gives CASTRGTSGRGETQYF. The full variable domain, with the rest looked up from reference TRBV25-1 and TRBJ2-5, is EADIYQTPRYLVIGTGKKITLECSQTMGHDKMYWYQQDPGMELHLIHYSYGVNSTEKGDLSSESTVSRIRTEHFPLTLESARPSHTSQYLCASTRGTSGRGETQYFGPGTRLLVL.

The chain carries TRBV28 and TRBJ1-2; D call uncertain. Trimming removed 8 bases at V and 2 bases at J, with 12 bases between. This CDR3 is built from 13 residues. Germline loops: CDR1 MDHEN, CDR2 SYDVKM. The CDR3 sequence is CASLLGGNYGYTF. The CDR3 DNA follows: TGTGCCAGCCTACTAGGCGGAAACTATGGCTACACCTTC.

CDR3 region: CASSIPSGSGEQYF. DNA for the CDR3: TGCGCCAGCAGCATCCCTAGCGGGAGTGGCGAGCAGTACTTC. V and J are TRBV5-1 and TRBJ2-7, with 10 bases aligning to TRBD2. After removal of 4 bases from V and 6 bases from J, the junction contained 7 bases not matched to a gene. This CDR3 comprises 14 residues. Germline CDR1 SGHRS, CDR2 YFSETQ.

This rearrangement joins TRBV18 to TRBJ2-2, with unresolved D. V lost 3 bases and J 5 bases, leaving 7 bases between the germline ends. The CDR3 is 13 residues long. Per germline, CDR1 KGHSH and CDR2 LQKENI. The CDR3 spells CASSPSLTGELFF. DNA for the CDR3: TGTGCCAGCTCACCGAGTCTTACCGGGGAGCTGTTTTTT.

The gene calls are TRBV11-3 and TRBJ2-1, with TRBD2 identical over 7 bases. The CDR3 length is 16 residues. Germline V lookup: CDR1 SGHNT, CDR2 YENEEA. With 2 bases clipped from V and 4 bases from J, the junction kept 8 bases outside the gene matches. CDR3 in amino acids: CASSLRREGRYNEQFF. The CDR3 DNA is TGTGCCAGCAGCTTAAGGAGGGAGGGCCGATACAATGAGCAGTTCTTC.

The gene calls are TRBV28 and TRBJ2-3; no firm D call. The CDR3 totals 14 residues. Trimming took 5 bases from V and 0 from J, leaving 9 bases between them. Germline V gives CDR1 MDHEN, CDR2 SYDVKM. The CDR3 sequence: CASSKIPSTDTQYF. The CDR3 DNA reads TGTGCCAGCAGTAAAATCCCTAGCACAGATACGCAGTATTTT.

The chain recombines TRBV25-1 with TRBJ2-1, with 9 bases lining up with TRBD1. V shed 6 bases, J shed 9 bases, and the junction held 15 bases outside the gene matches. This CDR3 is built from 16 residues. In germline, CDR1 is MGHDK, CDR2 SYGVNS. The CDR3 DNA reads TGTGCCAGCAGACCTCCGGGACAGGGAAGTGCCGGTGAGCAGTTCTTC. Its protein is CASRPPGQGSAGEQFF.

V usage is TRBV7-9 and J usage is TRBJ2-1, with D uncertain. The germline V gene has CDR1 SEHNR and CDR2 FQNEAQ (reference sequence). CDR3 size: 15 residues. V dropped 0 bases and J dropped 5 bases, with 11 bases sitting between them. For the CDR3, the DNA is TGTGCCAGCAGCTTAGCCCAACCCCCTAACAATGAGCAGTTCTTC. Amino acids: CASSLAQPPNNEQFF.

The chain couples TRBV30 to TRBJ1-5, with a weak D call TRBD1 (6 bases). Trimming stripped 0 bases from V and 1 base from J, with 10 bases between. This CDR3 contains 15 residues. Germline V gene sequence: CDR1 GTSNPN, CDR2 SVGIG (reference sequence). The CDR3 coding sequence is TGTGCCTGGAGTGTGCGGGGGCTGAGCAATCAGCCCCAGCATTTT. Translated: CAWSVRGLSNQPQHF. Variable domain in full (rest from reference TRBV30 and TRBJ1-5): SQTIHQWPATLVQPVGSPLSLECTVEGTSNPNLYWYRQAAGRGLQLLFYSVGIGQISSEVPQNLSASRPQDRQFILSSKKLLLSDSGFYLCAWSVRGLSNQPQHFGDGTRLSIL.

The chain carries TRBV19 and TRBJ2-1; 9 bases match TRBD1. With 3 bases clipped from V and 10 bases from J, the junction kept 7 bases outside the gene matches. The length of the CDR3 is 14 residues. CDR1 LNHDA and CDR2 SQIVND come from the germline V gene (reference sequence). CDR3 DNA: TGTGCCAGTAGTATTACGGGACAGGGCTTCGAGCAGTTCTTC. This sequence encodes CASSITGQGFEQFF.